The source of this T cell receptor (beta chain) is a study of molecular identifiers for immune sequencing clone quantification. General study findings and limits: Clonotypes topping 20 RNA copies carried over 97% of effector molecules but under 1% of naive ones. Jurkat TCR RNA spiked in from one cell could reportedly be detected among about a million naive cells.

TCRdb processed the PCR reads anew with MiXCR; each CDR3 protein has one entry. The table shows nearly 650,000 distinct CDR3 sequences, with over 25% occurring only once. CDR3 length equals 15 residues. Germline V gene lookup returns CDR1 SEHNR and CDR2 FQNEAQ (reference sequence). J lost 4 bases, V lost 1 base, and 4 bases had no gene match. Between 20,000 and 1,000,000 sorted cells, with 10%, 30% or 50% RNA, yielded naive CD8 libraries. In its sample, this clonotype was seen many times. Its matching antigen is unknown. Material: naive CD8+ T cells from blood, with Jurkat cell RNA spiked in. The subset: FACS-sorted CD8+CD4-CCR7+CD45RA+ naive T cells. This chain connects TRBV7-9 to TRBJ2-5, with 9 bases lining up with TRBD2. This clonotype was sampled from a human donor in good health. Some libraries in this study had Jurkat cell RNA spiked in. CDR3 in amino acids: CASSLVAGDGETQYF. The CDR3 DNA reads TGTGCCAGCAGCTTAGTAGCGGGAGATGGAGAGACCCAGTACTTC. Supplemented by reference TRBV7-9 and TRBJ2-5, the full variable domain reads DTGVSQNPRHKITKRGQNVTFRCDPISEHNRLYWYRQTLGQGPEFLTYFQNEAQLEKSRLLSDRFSAERPKGSFSTLEIQRTEQGDSAMYLCASSLVAGDGETQYFGPGTRLLVL.